A single sample gave rise to the 19 T cell receptor beta chains below, sequenced in a study of cytomegalovirus exposure and HLA in healthy donors. The protocol was immunoSEQ multiplex PCR, while the TCRdb copy is restricted to in-frame clones and leaves out a portion. The data show 100,000 to 150,000 clones, 95% to 97% seen once. The sample consisted of PBMCs. Receptor source: a man younger than 35 in good health and CMV-seronegative.

This chain joins TRBV5-4 and TRBJ1-1; 7 bases match TRBD1. Germline trimming cut 5 bases from V and 1 base from J; bases unmatched to any gene: 5. CDR1 is SGHNT, CDR2 YYREEE, per germline (reference sequence). The CDR3 runs 14 residues. The CDR3 spells CASSPGQENTEAFF. In nucleotides, the CDR3 is TGTGCCAGCAGTCCCGGACAGGAGAACACTGAAGCTTTCTTT.

The chain joins TRBV5-6 to TRBJ1-2; 7 bases line up with TRBD1. V was clipped by 3 bases and J by 5 bases; unmatched bases: 7. The CDR3 is made up of 14 amino acids. Germline lookup yields CDR1 SGHDT and CDR2 YYEEEE. Here the CDR3 reads CASSSTGTVYGYTF. The CDR3 DNA sequence: TGTGCCAGCAGCTCAACCGGGACAGTTTATGGCTACACCTTC.

CDR3 nucleotide sequence: TGCGCCACTCGCGGGGGGGCAACCTACGAGCAGTACTTC. Translated, it gives CATRGGATYEQYF. The chain recombines TRBV4-1 with TRBJ2-7; 9 bases are shared with TRBD2. Germline CDR1 MGHRA, CDR2 YSYEKL. V lost 10 bases to trimming and J lost 2 bases; unmatched junction nucleotides: 6. The CDR3 consists of 13 residues.

Only one count was recorded for this clone. J is TRBJ2-7 and V is TRBV27, with 13 bases lining up with TRBD2. Germline V lookup: CDR1 MNHEY, CDR2 SMNVEV (reference sequence). The CDR3 runs 16 residues. V lost 5 bases to trimming and J lost 2 bases; unmatched junction nucleotides: 6. The CDR3 DNA reads TGTGCCAGCAGTCCCCGACTAGCGGGAGGCCCCTACGAGCAGTACTTC. Its protein is CASSPRLAGGPYEQYF.

The chain joins TRBV9 to TRBJ2-7; 12 bases align to TRBD2. Trimming removed 0 bases from V and 5 bases from J; junction bases left unmatched: 6. The CDR3 contains 16 residues. The germline gives CDR1 SGDLS, CDR2 YYNGEE. The CDR3 region has the DNA TGTGCCAGCAGCGTAGCCTCGGGACTAGCGGGCCACGAGCAGTACTTC. Protein: CASSVASGLAGHEQYF.

The chain carries TRBV9 and TRBJ2-6; D ambiguous. The CDR3 runs 17 residues. The V gene's germline CDR1 is SGDLS and CDR2 YYNGEE. Trimming removed 0 bases from V and 0 bases from J, with 10 bases in between. For the CDR3, the DNA is TGTGCCAGCAGCGTAGACTCAAAGCTCTCTGGGGCCAACGTCCTGACTTTC. It is translated as CASSVDSKLSGANVLTF.

The chain recombines TRBV29-1 with TRBJ2-7; no clear D gene. Germline V gene lookup returns CDR1 SQVTM and CDR2 ANQGSEA. The V end was cut by 5 bases, the J end by 5 bases, with 10 bases between. The CDR3 consists of 11 residues. CDR3 loop: CSVSTLDEQYF. The CDR3 DNA reads TGCAGCGTTTCTACGCTCGACGAGCAGTACTTC.

The chain combines TRBV27 with TRBJ1-1, with D hard to call. CDR1 and CDR2 (germline): MNHEY, SMNVEV (reference sequence). V was shortened by 5 bases and J by 1 base, with 14 bases between the two germline ends. The CDR3 has 15 residues. Here the CDR3 DNA reads TGTGCCAGCAGTCCGTGGACTGGTAAGAACACTGAAGCTTTCTTT. Translating gives CASSPWTGKNTEAFF.

The V and J genes are TRBV7-2 and TRBJ2-7, with a possible D match to TRBD1 (5 bases). The CDR3 has 13 amino acids. V lost 7 bases and J 5 bases, leaving 15 bases between the germline ends. The germline CDR1 and CDR2 sequences are SGHTA and FQGNSA. The CDR3 sequence: CASNKGMIHEQYF. Written as DNA, the CDR3 is TGTGCCAGCAATAAGGGGATGATCCACGAGCAGTACTTC.

V gene TRBV13 combines with J gene TRBJ2-5; D perhaps matches TRBD1 (5 bases). Germline CDR1 PRHDT, CDR2 FYEKMQ (reference sequence). The CDR3 runs to 13 residues. V was trimmed by 8 bases and J by 4 bases, leaving 14 bases between them. CDR3 in amino acids: CASGLGVGETQYF. In DNA, the CDR3 is TGTGCCAGCGGCCTAGGGGTCGGAGAGACCCAGTACTTC.

This chain uses TRBV30 with TRBJ1-4; 8 positions agree with TRBD1. V lost 5 bases and J lost 12; bases outside the gene matches: 8. CDR1 and CDR2 (germline): GTSNPN, SVGIG (reference sequence). The CDR3 is made up of 12 amino acids. CDR3 bases: TGTGCCTGGGGGGACAGGATGCTTGAACTGTTTTTT. Amino acid sequence: CAWGDRMLELFF. The full variable domain, with the rest looked up from reference TRBV30 and TRBJ1-4, is SQTIHQWPATLVQPVGSPLSLECTVEGTSNPNLYWYRQAAGRGLQLLFYSVGIGQISSEVPQNLSASRPQDRQFILSSKKLLLSDSGFYLCAWGDRMLELFFGSGTQLSVL.

This chain joins TRBV7-9 and TRBJ2-1, with 10 bases lining up with TRBD2. J lost 8 bases, V lost 6 bases, and 10 bases had no gene match. Germline CDR1 reads SEHNR; CDR2 reads FQNEAQ (reference sequence). The CDR3 runs 15 residues. This CDR3 is CASRSSGSTTDEQFF. The CDR3 nucleotides read TGTGCCAGCAGATCTAGCGGGAGTACCACGGATGAGCAGTTCTTC.

V and J are TRBV28 and TRBJ1-5; D unresolved. The V end lost 4 bases, the J end lost 3 bases, and 10 bases lay between the germline ends. This CDR3 is 14 amino acids long. Germline loops: CDR1 MDHEN, CDR2 SYDVKM. Written as DNA, the CDR3 is TGTGCCAGCAGTTGGCAGGCGCTCAATCAGCCCCAGCATTTT. Its translation: CASSWQALNQPQHF.

The chain links TRBV7-2 to TRBJ1-4; D unclear. Germline V lookup: CDR1 SGHTA, CDR2 FQGNSA. V was pared by 4 bases and J by 5 bases, with 8 bases between. This CDR3 region has 13 residues. The CDR3: CASSSLENEKLFF. CDR3 nucleotide sequence: TGTGCCAGCAGCTCCCTGGAGAATGAAAAACTGTTTTTT.

For this clone: This CDR3 is also generated by other DNA sequences in the sample. This chain links TRBV5-1 with TRBJ2-7, with D uncertain. The CDR3 consists of 14 residues. Germline assignment: CDR1 SGHRS and CDR2 YFSETQ. Trimming cost V 0 bases and J 1 base, with 8 bases left between them. CDR3 DNA sequence: TGCGCCAGCAGCTTGGCCGCAGGTTCCTACGAGCAGTACTTC. It codes for CASSLAAGSYEQYF. Using reference TRBV5-1 and TRBJ2-7 for the parts outside the CDR3, the full variable domain is KAGVTQTPRYLIKTRGQQVTLSCSPISGHRSVSWYQQTPGQGLQFLFEYFSETQRNKGNFPGRFSGRQFSNSRSEMNVSTLELGDSALYLCASSLAAGSYEQYFGPGTRLTVT.

The rearrangement joins TRBV4-3 to TRBJ2-7; D not certain. The CDR3 contains 15 residues. The V and J ends lost 4 bases and 3 bases respectively, with 16 bases between them. Germline V gene sequence: CDR1 LGHNA, CDR2 YSLEER. CDR3 nucleotides: TGCGCCAGCAGCCGTTTTCGCGGAGTCAGCTACGAGCAGTACTTC. This gives the protein CASSRFRGVSYEQYF.

The V and J genes are TRBV4-3 and TRBJ2-1; a possible D gene is TRBD2 (5 bases). V was clipped by 0 bases and J by 4 bases, with 19 bases between them. Germline CDR1 is LGHNA and CDR2 is YSLEER. The CDR3 has 18 residues. The CDR3 is CASSQERVELEQYNEQFF. The CDR3 coding sequence is TGCGCCAGCAGCCAAGAGAGGGTAGAGCTGGAGCAATACAATGAGCAGTTCTTC.

The rearrangement links TRBV19 to TRBJ2-7, with D perhaps TRBD1 (5 bases). V lost 0 bases to trimming and J lost 3 bases, with 9 bases between them. CDR3 size: 14 residues. Per germline, CDR1 LNHDA and CDR2 SQIVND (reference sequence). This CDR3 reads CASSIDTGHYEQYF. The CDR3 DNA follows: TGTGCCAGTAGTATAGATACAGGACACTACGAGCAGTACTTC.

The chain combines TRBV6-6 with TRBJ2-7; 9 bases agree with TRBD1. The ends lost 4 bases at V and 5 bases at J; junction bases unmatched: 6. Germline loops: CDR1 MNHNY, CDR2 SVGAGI (reference sequence). The CDR3 length is 14 residues. The CDR3 nucleotides are TGTGCCAGCAGTTCATGGACAGGGGCCGACGAGCAGTACTTC. This gives the protein CASSSWTGADEQYF.